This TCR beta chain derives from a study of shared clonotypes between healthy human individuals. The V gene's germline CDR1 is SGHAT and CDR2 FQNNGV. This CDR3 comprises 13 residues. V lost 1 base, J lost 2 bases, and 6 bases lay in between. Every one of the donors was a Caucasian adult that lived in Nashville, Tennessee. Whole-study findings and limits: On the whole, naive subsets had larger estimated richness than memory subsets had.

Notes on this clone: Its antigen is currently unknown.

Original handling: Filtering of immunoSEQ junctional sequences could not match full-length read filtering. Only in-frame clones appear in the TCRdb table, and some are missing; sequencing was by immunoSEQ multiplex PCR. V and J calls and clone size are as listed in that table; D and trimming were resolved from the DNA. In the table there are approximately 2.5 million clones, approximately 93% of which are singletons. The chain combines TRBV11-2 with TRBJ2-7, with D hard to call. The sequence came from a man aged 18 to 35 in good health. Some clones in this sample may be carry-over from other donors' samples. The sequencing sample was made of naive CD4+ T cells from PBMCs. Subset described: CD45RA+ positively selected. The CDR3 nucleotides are TGTGCCAGCAGCTTAGCGGAAGCCTACGAGCAGTACTTC. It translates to CASSLAEAYEQYF.